Listed here are 6 T cell receptor beta chains from one sample, sequenced in a study of T cell responses to AZD1222 COVID-19 vaccine. TCRdb's copy holds only in-frame clones and misses some; the assay was immunoSEQ multiplex PCR. This table holds some 110,000 clones, about 93% found once. The material sequenced was peripheral blood, taken on day 0 of AZD1222 vaccination. The receptors stem from an adult in good health.

V gene TRBV4-2 combines with J gene TRBJ2-3; D gene ambiguous. The V gene's germline CDR1 is LGHNA and CDR2 YNFKEQ. Between the trimmed V and J ends, which lost 4 bases and 2 bases, there was a span of 7 bases. The CDR3 contains 13 residues. This CDR3 reads CASSREDTDTQYF. The CDR3 nucleotides are TGTGCCAGCAGCCGTGAGGACACAGATACGCAGTATTTT.

The V gene is TRBV2, the J gene TRBJ2-5; D unclear. This CDR3 spans 12 amino acids. The ends were cut back, 4 bases at V and 4 bases at J, with 7 bases in the middle. The germline V gene encodes CDR1 SNHLY and CDR2 FYNNEI. For the CDR3, the DNA is TGTGCCAGCAGTGTAAACCGAGAGACCCAGTACTTC. This sequence encodes CASSVNRETQYF.

The chain combines TRBV15 with TRBJ2-1; no clear D. With 2 bases removed from V and 9 bases from J, the gap between germline ends came to 5 bases. CDR3 length: 11 residues. CDR1 and CDR2 (germline): LNHNV, YYDKDF (reference sequence). CDR3 in amino acids: CATSRHGEQFF. CDR3 bases: TGTGCCACCAGCAGACATGGTGAGCAGTTCTTC. The whole variable domain, remainder taken from reference TRBV15 and TRBJ2-1, is DAMVIQNPRYQVTQFGKPVTLSCSQTLNHNVMYWYQQKSSQAPKLLFHYYDKDFNNEADTPDNFQSRRPNTSFCFLDIRSPGLGDTAMYLCATSRHGEQFFGPGTRLTVL.

The rearrangement links TRBV6-2 or TRBV6-3 to TRBJ1-4, with D unresolved. CDR1 is MNHEY, CDR2 SVGEGT, per germline. The V end lost 0 bases, the J end lost 4 bases, and 9 bases lay between the germline ends. The CDR3 totals 15 residues. Written as DNA, the CDR3 is TGTGCCAGCAGTTACTCGACGGTGGGTAATGAAAAACTGTTTTTT. This gives the protein CASSYSTVGNEKLFF.

The gene calls are TRBV2 and TRBJ2-1; no clear D gene. Germline CDR1 and CDR2: SNHLY and FYNNEI. CDR3 length: 13 amino acids. The germline V and J ends were trimmed by 0 bases and 4 bases, with 4 bases remaining between them. The CDR3 DNA reads TGTGCCAGCAGTGAAGCGCATTACAATGAGCAGTTCTTC. It translates to CASSEAHYNEQFF.

This clone was observed a handful of times. The V gene is TRBV4-3, the J gene TRBJ2-3; perhaps TRBD2 as D (6 bases). Trimming left V 5 bases short and J 2 bases short, with 14 bases between. The length of the CDR3 is 15 residues. In germline, CDR1 is LGHNA, CDR2 YSLEER. The CDR3 nucleotides are TGCGCCAGCAGCAAACGACTAGAACCCACAGATACGCAGTATTTT. This codes for CASSKRLEPTDTQYF.